The present entry profiles one TCR beta chain with its context. This record belongs to a study of blood T cell repertoires in COVID-19. Across the study: Samples came from the United States, Italy and Spain, spanning acute and convalescent COVID-19. Sources were T cells, B-cell-depleted T cells, or PBMCs; the material itself was cDNA or gDNA.

Original handling: Amplification from reference gene primers served as the basis for estimated nucleated cell counts. Profiled with immunoSEQ multiplex PCR; TCRdb holds only in-frame clones, not every one. The V and J calls and clone size are taken from that table; D and trimming were inferred from the DNA. The sample comprises about 260,000 clones, about 90% of which are singletons, and approximately 1.6% rests with the top ten. Trimming took 1 base from V and 5 from J; bases not matched to a gene: 4. The CDR3 sequence is 14 residues long. The germline V gene has CDR1 MNHEY and CDR2 SVGAGI. Sequencing was done on a sample of peripheral blood. This chain joins TRBV6-5 and TRBJ1-2, with 7 bases that match TRBD1. This receptor was taken from a woman between 35 and 50 years old who had recovered from COVID-19. CDR3 nucleotides: TGTGCCAGCAGTTACTTCGGGACAGCGTATGGCTACACCTTC. It is translated as CASSYFGTAYGYTF.